This T cell receptor beta chain came from a study of T-cell reconstitution after alpha-beta-depleted transplantation in children. Study findings and constraints: Expanded clones from the graft, numbering several hundred, reportedly supplied alpha-beta T cells about two months after transplant. The high TCRbeta diversity at day 60 in some patients came from surviving recipient T cells and thymic progenitors.

The CDR3 has 14 residues. Germline V lookup: CDR1 SGHVS, CDR2 FNYEAQ. V was pared by 1 base and J by 3 bases, with 7 bases between. The authors prepared the TCRbeta library with unique molecular identifiers. One entry per CDR3 protein results from TCRdb running MiXCR on the PCR reads. The sample lists approximately 500,000 distinct CDR3 sequences; roughly a tenth were seen once. To note about this clonotype: As yet, its antigen is unknown.

The receptor's source is a child aged 2 to 15 with inherited bone marrow failure, due to receive a stem cell transplant. V is TRBV7-6 and J is TRBJ2-1; D unresolved. Sequenced here: PBMCs, sampled before TCRalphabeta/CD19-depleted stem cell transplant. The CDR3 DNA reads as TGTGCCAGCAGCTTAGGGAACTACTACAATGAGCAGTTCTTC. This translates into CASSLGNYYNEQFF.